This TCR beta chain is from a study of cytomegalovirus exposure and HLA in healthy donors. The CDR3 contains 15 residues. Looked up from germline, CDR1 is LGHNA and CDR2 is YNFKEQ. The germline V and J ends were trimmed by 5 bases and 5 bases, with 16 bases remaining between them. 60 Vbeta and 13 Jbeta primers were used in PCR. TCRdb's copy holds only in-frame clones and misses some; the assay was immunoSEQ multiplex PCR. Of about 150,000 clones in the sample, about three quarters were seen once. Concerning this clone itself: Its antigen is as yet unknown.

The study's findings and limits: Most subjects' HLA-A and HLA-B alleles were reportedly predicted from TCR beta sequences. Presence/absence analyses assumed roughly uniform sequencing depth across donors, which may not hold. Later on, analysis showed that most CMV-associated TCR beta chains appeared to be HLA-restricted.

The chain links TRBV4-2 to TRBJ2-1, with a possible D match to TRBD2 (5 bases). The specimen was PBMCs. The clonotype was recovered from a male donor in good health and CMV-seronegative. In DNA, the CDR3 is TGTGCCAGCAGCTCTAGCTTCTTGTCGGACAATGAGCAGTTCTTC. This encodes CASSSSFLSDNEQFF.